The rows below give T cell receptor beta chains drawn from one sample of a study of blood T cells in healthy people across ages. TCRdb used MiXCR to reprocess the 5' RACE reads, holding one entry per CDR3 protein. The sample holds about a million distinct CDR3 sequences, roughly two fifths seen once. The sample consisted of blood. These receptors were taken from a man younger than 35 in good health. Both conserved end residues are part of each CDR3. The D gene is left open where the match is weak. Clone size is given for some rows only: seen once, a few or many times, or a class if the clone is expanded.

abundance	d_gene	v_gene	j_gene	CDR3nt	CDR3aa
-	TRBD1	TRBV5-1	TRBJ1-2	TGCGCCAGCGGGGAACAACAGGGGAGCTATGGCTACACCTTC	CASGEQQGSYGYTF
-	-	TRBV12-3/TRBV12-4	TRBJ1-1	TGTGCCAGCAGTAAAACAGGATTAGGGGCTTTCTTT	CASSKTGLGAFF
-	-	TRBV28	TRBJ2-3	TGTGCCAGCCGAGGGAAACGGACGGGGGTAATCACAGATACGCAGTATTTT	CASRGKRTGVITDTQYF
few	-	TRBV6-5	TRBJ1-1	TGTGCCAGCAGTTACTTCGGGGAAGGGAACACTGAAGCTTTCTTT	CASSYFGEGNTEAFF
-	-	TRBV30	TRBJ1-3	TGTGCCTGGACCGGAAGGGACGGGGACTCTGGAAACACCATATATTTT	CAWTGRDGDSGNTIYF
-	-	TRBV14	TRBJ1-4	TGTGCCGGCAGCCAAGTCCCGGGAAAACTGTTTTTT	CAGSQVPGKLFF
few	-	TRBV20-1	TRBJ1-5	TGCAGTGCTAGAGATGGACAGACCAATCAGCCCCAGCATTTT	CSARDGQTNQPQHF
few	-	TRBV4-1	TRBJ1-2	TGCGCCAGCAGCCAATTGGGGGCGGACTATGGCTACACCTTC	CASSQLGADYGYTF
-	-	TRBV7-2	TRBJ1-1	TGTGCCAGCAGCCCCCGAAGGGCGCTCACTGAAGCTTTCTTT	CASSPRRALTEAFF
few	TRBD1	TRBV13	TRBJ1-1	TGTGCCAGCAGCAGCGGCAGGGGGCCTATGAACACTGAAGCTTTCTTT	CASSSGRGPMNTEAFF
-	-	TRBV29-1	TRBJ2-2	TGCAGTGTTGCAGGGGTTCGTACCGGGGAGCTGTTTTTT	CSVAGVRTGELFF
-	-	TRBV11-2	TRBJ2-4	TGTGCCAGCAGCTTAGGGGCGGAAAAGCAGTACTTC	CASSLGAEKQYF
-	TRBD1	TRBV6-2/TRBV6-3	TRBJ1-5	TGTGTCTCACCACAGGGGGATCAGCCCCAGCATTTT	CVSPQGDQPQHF
-	TRBD1	TRBV5-1	TRBJ1-1	TGCGCCAGCAGCTTGGTTTGGGACAGGGACGGCACTGAAGCTTTCTTT	CASSLVWDRDGTEAFF
-	-	TRBV20-1	TRBJ1-5	TGCAGTGCTAGACCACAGGAATATAGCAATCAGCCCCAGCATTTT	CSARPQEYSNQPQHF
few	TRBD2	TRBV5-1	TRBJ2-2	TGCGCCAGCAGCTTGAAGACTAGCGGCACCGGGGAGCTGTTTTTT	CASSLKTSGTGELFF
many	TRBD2	TRBV7-2	TRBJ2-3	TGTGCCAGCAGCTTAGGGCTAGCGGGGGGCACAGATACGCAGTATTTT	CASSLGLAGGTDTQYF
once	TRBD1	TRBV10-3	TRBJ1-1	TGTGCCATCAGACCAGAGCCGACAGGGGTGAACACTGAAGCTTTCTTT	CAIRPEPTGVNTEAFF
many	-	TRBV5-1	TRBJ2-3	TGCGCCAGCAGCTTGGCCGGCAGGGGCACAGATACGCAGTATTTT	CASSLAGRGTDTQYF
-	-	TRBV12-3/TRBV12-4	TRBJ2-3	TGTGCCAGCAGTTTTTCGCAGCCAGATATGCAGTATTTT	CASSFSQPDMQYF
-	-	TRBV6-2/TRBV6-3	TRBJ2-5	TGTGCCAGCAGCCCTCTACAGGGTCAAGAAGAGACCCAGTACTTC	CASSPLQGQEETQYF
many	-	TRBV5-1	TRBJ1-5	TGCGCCAGCAGCTTGGAGGGAACTCAGCCCCAGCATTTT	CASSLEGTQPQHF
-	TRBD1	TRBV5-1	TRBJ1-2	TGCGCCAGCAGTCTGGCGACAGGGGATTCTGGCTACACCTTC	CASSLATGDSGYTF
-	TRBD1	TRBV19	TRBJ1-5	TGTGCCAGTAGTATCGACAGGGTGGAACAGCCCCAGCATTTT	CASSIDRVEQPQHF
-	TRBD2	TRBV25-1	TRBJ2-1	TGTGCCAGCAGTGAATTGTCTAGCGGGGGGTATAGTGAGCAGTTCTTC	CASSELSSGGYSEQFF
-	TRBD1	TRBV2	TRBJ1-2	TGTGCCAGCAGGGAACCGGGACAGGGCCTTGGCTACACCTTC	CASREPGQGLGYTF
-	TRBD2	TRBV12-3/TRBV12-4	TRBJ2-5	TGTGCCAGCAGTTTAAGGGGGTGGGGACTAGACCTAGAGACCCAGTACTTC	CASSLRGWGLDLETQYF